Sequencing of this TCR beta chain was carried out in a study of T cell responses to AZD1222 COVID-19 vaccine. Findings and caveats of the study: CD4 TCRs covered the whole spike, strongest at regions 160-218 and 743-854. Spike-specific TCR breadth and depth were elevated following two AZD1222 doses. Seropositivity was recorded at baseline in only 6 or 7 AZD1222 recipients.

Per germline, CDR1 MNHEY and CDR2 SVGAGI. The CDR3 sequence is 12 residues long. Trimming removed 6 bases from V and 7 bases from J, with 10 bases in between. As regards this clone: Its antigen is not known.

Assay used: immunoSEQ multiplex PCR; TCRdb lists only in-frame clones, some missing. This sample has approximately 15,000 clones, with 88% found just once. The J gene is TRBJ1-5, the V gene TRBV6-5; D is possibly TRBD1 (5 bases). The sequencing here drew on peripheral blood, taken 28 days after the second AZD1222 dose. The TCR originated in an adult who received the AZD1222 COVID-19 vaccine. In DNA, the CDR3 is TGTGCCAGCAGCACCCAGGGACAGCCCCAGCATTTT. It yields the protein CASSTQGQPQHF.